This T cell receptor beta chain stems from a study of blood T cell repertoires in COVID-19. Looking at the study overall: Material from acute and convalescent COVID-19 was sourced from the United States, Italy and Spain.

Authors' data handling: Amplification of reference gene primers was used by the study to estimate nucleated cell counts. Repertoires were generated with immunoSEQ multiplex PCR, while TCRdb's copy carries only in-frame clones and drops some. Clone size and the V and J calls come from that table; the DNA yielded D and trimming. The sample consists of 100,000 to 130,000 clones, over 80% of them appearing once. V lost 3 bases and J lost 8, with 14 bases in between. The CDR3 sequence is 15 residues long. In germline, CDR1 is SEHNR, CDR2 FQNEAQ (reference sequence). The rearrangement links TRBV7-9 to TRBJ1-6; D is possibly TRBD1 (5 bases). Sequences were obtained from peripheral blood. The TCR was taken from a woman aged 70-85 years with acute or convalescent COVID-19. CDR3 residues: CASSFDVGRDSPLHF. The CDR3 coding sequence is TGTGCCAGCAGCTTCGATGTGGGCAGGGATTCACCCCTCCACTTT.